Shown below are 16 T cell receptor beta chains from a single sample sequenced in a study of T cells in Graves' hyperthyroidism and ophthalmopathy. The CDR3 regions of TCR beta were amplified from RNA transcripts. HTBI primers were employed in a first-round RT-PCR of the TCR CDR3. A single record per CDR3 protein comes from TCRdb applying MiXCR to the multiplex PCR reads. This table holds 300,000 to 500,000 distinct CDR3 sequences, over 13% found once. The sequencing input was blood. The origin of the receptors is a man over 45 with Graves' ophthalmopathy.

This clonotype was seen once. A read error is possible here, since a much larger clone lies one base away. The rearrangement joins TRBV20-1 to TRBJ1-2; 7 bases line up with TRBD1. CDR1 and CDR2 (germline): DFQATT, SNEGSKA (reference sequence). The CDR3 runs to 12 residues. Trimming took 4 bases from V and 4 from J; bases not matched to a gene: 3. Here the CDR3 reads CSAMGQTYGYTF. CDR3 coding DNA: TGCAGTGCTATGGGACAGACCTATGGCTACACCTTC.

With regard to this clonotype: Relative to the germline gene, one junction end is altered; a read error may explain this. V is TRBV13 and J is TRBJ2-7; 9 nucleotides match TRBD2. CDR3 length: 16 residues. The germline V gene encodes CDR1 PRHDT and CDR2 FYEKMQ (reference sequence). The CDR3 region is CASSLGIAGAWYEQYF. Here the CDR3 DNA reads TGTGCCAGCAGCCTAGGGATAGCGGGAGCCTGGTACGAGCAGTACTTC.

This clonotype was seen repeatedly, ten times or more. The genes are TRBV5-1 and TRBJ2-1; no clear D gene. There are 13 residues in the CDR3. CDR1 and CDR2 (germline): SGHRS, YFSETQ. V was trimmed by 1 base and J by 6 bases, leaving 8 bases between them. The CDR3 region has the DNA TGCGCCAGCAGCTTGATGCGGAGCAATGAGCAGTTCTTC. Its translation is CASSLMRSNEQFF.

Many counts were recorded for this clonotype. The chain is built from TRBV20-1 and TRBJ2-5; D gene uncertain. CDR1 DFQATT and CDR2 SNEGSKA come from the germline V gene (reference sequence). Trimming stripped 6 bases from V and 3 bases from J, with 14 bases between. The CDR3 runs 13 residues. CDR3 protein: CSANYRLEETQYF. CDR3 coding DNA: TGCAGTGCAAACTATAGACTGGAAGAGACCCAGTACTTC.

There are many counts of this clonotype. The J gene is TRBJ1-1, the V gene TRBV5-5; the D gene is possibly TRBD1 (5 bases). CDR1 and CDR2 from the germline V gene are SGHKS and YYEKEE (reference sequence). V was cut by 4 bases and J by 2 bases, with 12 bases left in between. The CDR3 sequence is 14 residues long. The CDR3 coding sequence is TGTGCCAGCAGCCTCCAGGGATACAACACTGAAGCTTTCTTT. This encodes CASSLQGYNTEAFF.

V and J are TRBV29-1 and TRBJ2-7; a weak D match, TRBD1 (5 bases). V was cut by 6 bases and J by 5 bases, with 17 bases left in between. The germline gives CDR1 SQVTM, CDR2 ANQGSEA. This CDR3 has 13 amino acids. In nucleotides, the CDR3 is TGCAGCGTGGAGATCACAGGTTATGACGAGCAGTACTTC. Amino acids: CSVEITGYDEQYF.

In DNA, the CDR3 is TGCAGTGCTACGGGGGACAGGGGGGGCTACACCTTC. Translating gives CSATGDRGGYTF. V usage is TRBV20-1 and J usage is TRBJ1-2; 11 bases line up with TRBD1. CDR3 length equals 12 residues. J lost 8 bases, V lost 4 bases, and 3 bases had no gene match. Germline CDR1 reads DFQATT; CDR2 reads SNEGSKA (reference sequence).

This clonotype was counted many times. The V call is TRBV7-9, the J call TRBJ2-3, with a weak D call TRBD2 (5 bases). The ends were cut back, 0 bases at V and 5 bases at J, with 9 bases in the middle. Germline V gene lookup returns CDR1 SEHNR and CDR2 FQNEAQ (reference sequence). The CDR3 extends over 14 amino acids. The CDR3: CASSLAGVKDTQYF. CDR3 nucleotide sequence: TGTGCCAGCAGCTTAGCGGGAGTCAAAGATACGCAGTATTTT.

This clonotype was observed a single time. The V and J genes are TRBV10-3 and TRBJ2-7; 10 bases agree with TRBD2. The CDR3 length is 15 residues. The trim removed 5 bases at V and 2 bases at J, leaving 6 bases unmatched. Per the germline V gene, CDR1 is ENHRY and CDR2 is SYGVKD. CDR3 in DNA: TGTGCCATCAGTTACTCGGGGACTAGCGCCTACGAGCAGTACTTC. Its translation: CAISYSGTSAYEQYF.

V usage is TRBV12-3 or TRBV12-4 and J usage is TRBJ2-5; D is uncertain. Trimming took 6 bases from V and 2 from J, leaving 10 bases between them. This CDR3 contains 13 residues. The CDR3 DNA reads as TGTGCCAGCAGCCCGCTCTTGCAAGAGACCCAGTACTTC. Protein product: CASSPLLQETQYF.

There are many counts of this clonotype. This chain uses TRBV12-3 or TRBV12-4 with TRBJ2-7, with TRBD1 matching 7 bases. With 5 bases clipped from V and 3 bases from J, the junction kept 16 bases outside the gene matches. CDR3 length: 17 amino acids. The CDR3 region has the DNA TGTGCCAGCAGTCCTAATATTGGACAGTCAGGGGGCTACGAGCAGTACTTC. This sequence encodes CASSPNIGQSGGYEQYF.

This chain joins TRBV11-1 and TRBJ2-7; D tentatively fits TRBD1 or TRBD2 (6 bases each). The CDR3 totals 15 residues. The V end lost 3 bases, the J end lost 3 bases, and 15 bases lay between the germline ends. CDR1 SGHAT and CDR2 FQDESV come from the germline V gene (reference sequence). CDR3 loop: CASSFAGTRFYEQYF. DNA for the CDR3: TGTGCCAGCAGCTTTGCGGGGACAAGGTTCTACGAGCAGTACTTC.

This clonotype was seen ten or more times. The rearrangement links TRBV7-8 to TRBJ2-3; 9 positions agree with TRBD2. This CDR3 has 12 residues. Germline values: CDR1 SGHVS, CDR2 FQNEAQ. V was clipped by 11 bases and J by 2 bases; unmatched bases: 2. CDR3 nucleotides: TGTGCCTCTAGCGGGAACACAGATACGCAGTATTTT. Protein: CASSGNTDTQYF.

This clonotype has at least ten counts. CDR3 nucleotides: TGCAGTGCTAGCGCGAGGGGTCCCTTGAAGTACGAGCAGTACTTC. This codes for CSASARGPLKYEQYF. The chain employs TRBV20-1 and TRBJ2-7; the D call may be TRBD1 or TRBD2 (5 bases each). Germline V lookup: CDR1 DFQATT, CDR2 SNEGSKA (reference sequence). V lost 3 bases, J lost 4 bases, and 19 bases lay in between. The CDR3 consists of 15 residues.

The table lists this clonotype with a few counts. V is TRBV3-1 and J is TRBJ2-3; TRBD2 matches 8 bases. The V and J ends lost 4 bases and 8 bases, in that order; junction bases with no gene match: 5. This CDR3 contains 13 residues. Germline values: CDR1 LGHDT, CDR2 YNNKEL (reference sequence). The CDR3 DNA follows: TGTGCCAGCAGCCCGGGACTAGTTGGTACGCAGTATTTT. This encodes CASSPGLVGTQYF.

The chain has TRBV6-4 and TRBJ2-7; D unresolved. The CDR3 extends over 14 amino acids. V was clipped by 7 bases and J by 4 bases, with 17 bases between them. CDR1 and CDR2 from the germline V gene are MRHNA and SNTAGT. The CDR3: CASTHPVNGYEQYF. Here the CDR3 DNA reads TGTGCCAGCACCCACCCGGTTAATGGGTACGAGCAGTACTTC.